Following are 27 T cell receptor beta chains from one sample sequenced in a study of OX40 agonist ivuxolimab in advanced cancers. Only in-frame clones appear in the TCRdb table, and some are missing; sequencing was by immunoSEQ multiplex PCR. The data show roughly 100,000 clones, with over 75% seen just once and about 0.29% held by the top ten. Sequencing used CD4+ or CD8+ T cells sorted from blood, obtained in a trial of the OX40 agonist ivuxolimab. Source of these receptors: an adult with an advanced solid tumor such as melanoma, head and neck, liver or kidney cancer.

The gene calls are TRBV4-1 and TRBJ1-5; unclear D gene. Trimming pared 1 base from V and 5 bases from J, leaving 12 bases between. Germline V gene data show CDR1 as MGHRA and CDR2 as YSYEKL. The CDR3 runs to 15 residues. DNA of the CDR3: TGCGCCAGCAGCCAAGGACCCGAAGGCTATCAGCCCCAGCATTTT. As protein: CASSQGPEGYQPQHF.

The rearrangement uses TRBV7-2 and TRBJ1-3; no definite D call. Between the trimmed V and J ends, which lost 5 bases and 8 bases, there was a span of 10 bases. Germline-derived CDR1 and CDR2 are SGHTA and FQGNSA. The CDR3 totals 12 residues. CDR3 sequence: CASSPTGDTIYF. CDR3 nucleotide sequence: TGTGCCAGCAGCCCAACCGGAGACACCATATATTTT.

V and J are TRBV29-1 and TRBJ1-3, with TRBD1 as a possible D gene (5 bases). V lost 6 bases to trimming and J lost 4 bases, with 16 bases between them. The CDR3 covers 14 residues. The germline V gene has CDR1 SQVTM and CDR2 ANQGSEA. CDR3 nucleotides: TGCAGCGTCGAGACGGACACAGGAGGAAACACCATATATTTT. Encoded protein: CSVETDTGGNTIYF.

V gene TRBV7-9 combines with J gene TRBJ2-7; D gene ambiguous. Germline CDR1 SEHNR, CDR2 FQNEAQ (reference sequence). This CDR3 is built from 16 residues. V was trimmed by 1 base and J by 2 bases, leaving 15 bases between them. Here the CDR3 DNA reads TGTGCCAGCAGCTTAGGGAGTGGGCCCCAGACCTACGAGCAGTACTTC. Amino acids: CASSLGSGPQTYEQYF. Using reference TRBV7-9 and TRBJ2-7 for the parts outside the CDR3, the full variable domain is DTGVSQNPRHKITKRGQNVTFRCDPISEHNRLYWYRQTLGQGPEFLTYFQNEAQLEKSRLLSDRFSAERPKGSFSTLEIQRTEQGDSAMYLCASSLGSGPQTYEQYFGPGTRLTVT.

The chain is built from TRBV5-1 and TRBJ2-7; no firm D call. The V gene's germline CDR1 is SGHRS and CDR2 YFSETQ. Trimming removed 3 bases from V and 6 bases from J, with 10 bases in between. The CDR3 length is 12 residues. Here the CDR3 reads CASSSDLAEQYF. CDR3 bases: TGCGCCAGCAGCTCTGACTTAGCCGAGCAGTACTTC.

Here the CDR3 DNA reads TGCGCCAGCAGCTCCGGACTAGCGGGGTACAATGAGCAGTTCTTC. Encoded protein: CASSSGLAGYNEQFF. The chain couples TRBV5-1 to TRBJ2-1; 12 bases agree with TRBD2. Losses at the gene ends were 3 bases for V and 4 bases for J; bases not matched to a gene: 2. CDR1 is SGHRS and CDR2 is YFSETQ in the germline V gene. This CDR3 is built from 15 residues.

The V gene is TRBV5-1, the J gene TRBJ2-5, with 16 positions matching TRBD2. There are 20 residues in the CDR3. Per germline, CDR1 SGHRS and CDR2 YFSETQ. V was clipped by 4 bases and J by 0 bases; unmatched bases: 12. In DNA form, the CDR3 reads TGCGCCAGCAGCCTCAAGGGGACTAGCGGGGGGGCCCCAAACCAAGAGACCCAGTACTTC. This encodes CASSLKGTSGGAPNQETQYF.

CDR3 nucleotides: TGCGCCAGCAGCTCAACCGGGACTAGCGGACGTTCCTCCTACGAGCAGTACTTC. Translation gives CASSSTGTSGRSSYEQYF. The chain recombines TRBV5-1 with TRBJ2-5, with TRBD2 matching over 11 bases. TRBJ2-7 explains the end of the DNA better; the J call may be wrong. The germline V gene has CDR1 SGHRS and CDR2 YFSETQ. The CDR3 runs to 18 residues.

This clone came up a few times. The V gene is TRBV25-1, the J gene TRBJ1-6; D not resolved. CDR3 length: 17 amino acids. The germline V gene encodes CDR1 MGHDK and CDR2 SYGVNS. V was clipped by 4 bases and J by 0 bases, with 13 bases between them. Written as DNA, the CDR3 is TGTGCCAGCAGTGCGCCCCGGGGAGCCTCCTATAATTCACCCCTCCACTTT. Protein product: CASSAPRGASYNSPLHF.

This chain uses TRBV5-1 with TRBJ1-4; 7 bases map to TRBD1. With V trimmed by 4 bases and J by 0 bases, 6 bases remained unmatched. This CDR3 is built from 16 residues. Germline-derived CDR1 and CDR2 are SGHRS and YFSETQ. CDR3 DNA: TGCGCCAGCAGCGCCGGACAGGAGGCAACTAATGAAAAACTGTTTTTT. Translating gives CASSAGQEATNEKLFF. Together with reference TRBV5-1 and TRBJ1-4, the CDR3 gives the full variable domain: KAGVTQTPRYLIKTRGQQVTLSCSPISGHRSVSWYQQTPGQGLQFLFEYFSETQRNKGNFPGRFSGRQFSNSRSEMNVSTLELGDSALYLCASSAGQEATNEKLFFGSGTQLSVL.

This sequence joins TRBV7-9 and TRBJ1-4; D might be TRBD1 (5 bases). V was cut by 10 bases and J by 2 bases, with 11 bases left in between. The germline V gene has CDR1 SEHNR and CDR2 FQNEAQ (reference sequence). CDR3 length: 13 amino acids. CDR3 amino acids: CATQRGTNEKLFF. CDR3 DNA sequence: TGTGCCACCCAGCGGGGGACTAATGAAAAACTGTTTTTT.

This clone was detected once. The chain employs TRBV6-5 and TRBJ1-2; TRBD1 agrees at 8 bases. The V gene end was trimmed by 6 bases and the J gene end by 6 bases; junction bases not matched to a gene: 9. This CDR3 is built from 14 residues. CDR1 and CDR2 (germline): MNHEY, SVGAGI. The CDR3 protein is CASRYRTGTNGYTF. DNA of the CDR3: TGTGCCAGCAGATACCGGACAGGGACGAATGGCTACACCTTC.

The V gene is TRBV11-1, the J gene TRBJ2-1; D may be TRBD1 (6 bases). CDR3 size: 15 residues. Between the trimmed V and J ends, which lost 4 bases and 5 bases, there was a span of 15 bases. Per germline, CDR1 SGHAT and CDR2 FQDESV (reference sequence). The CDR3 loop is CASSSDNRDNNEQFF. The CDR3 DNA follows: TGTGCCAGCAGCTCAGATAACAGGGACAACAATGAGCAGTTCTTC. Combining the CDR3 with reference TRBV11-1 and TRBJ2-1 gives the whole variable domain EAEVAQSPRYKITEKSQAVAFWCDPISGHATLYWYRQILGQGPELLVQFQDESVVDDSQLPKDRFSAERLKGVDSTLKIQPAELGDSAMYLCASSSDNRDNNEQFFGPGTRLTVL.

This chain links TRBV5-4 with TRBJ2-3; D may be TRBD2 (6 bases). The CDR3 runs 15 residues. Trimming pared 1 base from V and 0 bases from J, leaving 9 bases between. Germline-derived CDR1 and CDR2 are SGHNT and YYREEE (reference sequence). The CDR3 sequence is CASSLSAGSTDTQYF. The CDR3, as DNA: TGTGCCAGCAGCTTGTCCGCGGGGAGCACAGATACGCAGTATTTT.

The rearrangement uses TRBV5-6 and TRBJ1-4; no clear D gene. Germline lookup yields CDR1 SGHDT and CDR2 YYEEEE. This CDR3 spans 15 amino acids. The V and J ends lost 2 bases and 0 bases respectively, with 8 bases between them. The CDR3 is CASSLELATNEKLFF. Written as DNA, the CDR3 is TGTGCCAGCAGCTTAGAGTTAGCAACTAATGAAAAACTGTTTTTT.

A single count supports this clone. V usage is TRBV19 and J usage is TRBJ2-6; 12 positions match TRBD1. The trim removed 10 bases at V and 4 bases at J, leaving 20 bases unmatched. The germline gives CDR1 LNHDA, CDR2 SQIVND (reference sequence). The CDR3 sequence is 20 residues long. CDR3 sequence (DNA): TGTGCCACCGACTCCGGGACAGGGGGCGCAATGGCCTCCGGGGCCAACGTCCTGACTTTC. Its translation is CATDSGTGGAMASGANVLTF.

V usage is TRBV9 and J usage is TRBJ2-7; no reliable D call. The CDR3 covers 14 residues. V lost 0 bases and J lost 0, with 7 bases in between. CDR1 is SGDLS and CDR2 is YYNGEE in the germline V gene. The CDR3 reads CASSVVGSSYEQYF. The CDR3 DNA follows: TGTGCCAGCAGCGTAGTAGGCAGCTCCTACGAGCAGTACTTC.

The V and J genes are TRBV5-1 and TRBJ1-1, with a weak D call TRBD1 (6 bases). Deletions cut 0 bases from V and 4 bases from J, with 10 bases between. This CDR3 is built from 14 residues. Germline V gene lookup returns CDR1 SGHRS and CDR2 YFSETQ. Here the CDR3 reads CASSLGGRVTEAFF. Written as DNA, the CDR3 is TGCGCCAGCAGCTTGGGGGGGCGGGTCACTGAAGCTTTCTTT.

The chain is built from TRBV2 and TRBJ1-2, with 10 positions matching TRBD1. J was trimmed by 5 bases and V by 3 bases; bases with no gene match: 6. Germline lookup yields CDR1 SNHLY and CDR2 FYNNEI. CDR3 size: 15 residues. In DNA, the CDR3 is TGTGCCAGCAGTGACCCGGGACAGGGGACGTATGGCTACACCTTC. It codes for CASSDPGQGTYGYTF. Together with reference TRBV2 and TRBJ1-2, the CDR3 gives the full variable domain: EPEVTQTPSHQVTQMGQEVILRCVPISNHLYFYWYRQILGQKVEFLVSFYNNEISEKSEIFDDQFSVERPDGSNFTLKIRSTKLEDSAMYFCASSDPGQGTYGYTFGSGTRLTVV.

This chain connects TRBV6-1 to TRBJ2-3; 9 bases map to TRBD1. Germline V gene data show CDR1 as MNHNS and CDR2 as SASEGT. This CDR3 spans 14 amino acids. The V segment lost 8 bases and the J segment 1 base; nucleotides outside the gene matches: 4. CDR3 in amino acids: CASQDRGGTDTQYF. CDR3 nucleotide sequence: TGTGCCAGCCAAGACAGGGGGGGCACAGATACGCAGTATTTT.

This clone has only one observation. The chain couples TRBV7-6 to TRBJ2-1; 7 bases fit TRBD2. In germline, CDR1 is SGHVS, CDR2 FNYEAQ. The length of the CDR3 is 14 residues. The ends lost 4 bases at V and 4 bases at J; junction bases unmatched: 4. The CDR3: CASSSGTTYNEQFF. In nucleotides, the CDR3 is TGTGCCAGCAGCTCGGGGACTACATACAATGAGCAGTTCTTC.

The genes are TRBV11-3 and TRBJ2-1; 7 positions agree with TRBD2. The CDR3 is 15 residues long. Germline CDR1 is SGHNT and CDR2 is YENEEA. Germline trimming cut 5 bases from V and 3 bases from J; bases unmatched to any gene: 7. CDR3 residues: CASSTLAVFYNEQFF. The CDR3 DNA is TGTGCCAGCAGCACCCTAGCGGTGTTCTACAATGAGCAGTTCTTC.

CDR3 sequence: CASSLGTAFSYEQYF. The CDR3 DNA is TGTGCCAGCAGCTTGGGGACAGCATTCTCCTACGAGCAGTACTTC. The V call is TRBV5-8, the J call TRBJ2-7; a weak D match, TRBD1 (6 bases). Germline V gives CDR1 SGHTS, CDR2 YDEGEE. CDR3 length: 15 amino acids. V was pared by 0 bases and J by 0 bases, with 10 bases between.

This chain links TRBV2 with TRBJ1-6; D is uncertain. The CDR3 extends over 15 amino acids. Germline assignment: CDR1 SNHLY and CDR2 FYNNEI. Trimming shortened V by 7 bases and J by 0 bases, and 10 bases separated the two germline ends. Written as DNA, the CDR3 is TGTGCCAGCATCCCCAGGAGCTCCTATAATTCACCCCTCCACTTT. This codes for CASIPRSSYNSPLHF.

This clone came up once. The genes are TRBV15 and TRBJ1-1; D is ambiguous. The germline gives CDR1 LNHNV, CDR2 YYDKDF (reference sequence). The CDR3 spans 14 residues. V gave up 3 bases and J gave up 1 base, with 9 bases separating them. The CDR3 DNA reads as TGTGCCACCAGCAGGGAACACCGGAACACTGAAGCTTTCTTT. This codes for CATSREHRNTEAFF.

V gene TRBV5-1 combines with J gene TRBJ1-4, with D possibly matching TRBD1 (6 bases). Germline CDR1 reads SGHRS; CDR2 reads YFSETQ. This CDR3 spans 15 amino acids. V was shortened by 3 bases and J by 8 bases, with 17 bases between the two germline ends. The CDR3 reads CASSYAGGLGEKLFF. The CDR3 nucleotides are TGCGCCAGCAGCTATGCGGGGGGCTTAGGAGAAAAACTGTTTTTT.

The CDR3 here is CASSYGHRCSNQPQHF. CDR3 coding DNA: TGTGCCAGCAGTTACGGACACAGATGTAGCAATCAGCCCCAGCATTTT. V and J are TRBV6-5 and TRBJ1-5, with D possibly matching TRBD1 (5 bases). Per the germline V gene, CDR1 is MNHEY and CDR2 is SVGAGI. Trimming cost V 2 bases and J 0 bases, with 11 bases left between them. The CDR3 runs to 16 residues.